This T cell receptor beta chain was recovered during a study of blood T cells in healthy people across ages. A second PCR, run for about 7 to 11 cycles, used a sample-barcoded 5' primer plus a J-beta primer mix. TCRdb redid the calling of the 5' RACE reads with MiXCR, one entry per CDR3 protein. Found here are 1.5 million to 2 million distinct CDR3 sequences, roughly two fifths of them singletons; the top ten hold more than 20%. Researchers report isolating at least 6.5 million PBMCs per sample. The table lists this clonotype with a few counts. A clone one base away is much larger, so this may be a read error. This CDR3 is built from 11 residues. V gave up 5 bases and J gave up 5 bases, with 5 bases separating them. CDR1 and CDR2 (germline): MDHEN, SYDVKM.

J is TRBJ2-3 and V is TRBV28; no definite D call. The source of this sequence is a human donor in good health. Sample: blood. CDR3 sequence (DNA): TGTGCCAGCAGTGAAAAAGATACGCAGTATTTT. Translation gives CASSEKDTQYF.